This T cell receptor (beta chain) came from a study of a mutant IDH1 vaccine in newly diagnosed glioma. Documented time point: week 35, safety follow-up. It was 300 ug of mutant IDH1 20-mer peptide that made up each vaccine dose, given with topical imiquimod. This table comes from immunoSEQ multiplex PCR, and its TCRdb copy is limited to in-frame clones, with some not included. The table includes just under 70,000 clones, less than 90% detected once. On this clone itself: As yet, its antigen is unknown.

The sequencing used PBMCs, collected from a glioma patient whose treatment included an IDH1 peptide vaccine. The origin of this receptor is a man aged 18 to 29 with glioma.

CDR3 loop: CASKGQLGETQYF. The CDR3 DNA follows: TGTGCCAGCAAGGGTCAGCTTGGTGAGACCCAGTACTTC. The V call is TRBV14, the J call TRBJ2-5; D is ambiguous. Trimming took off 7 bases at V and 5 bases at J, with 14 bases between the two ends. The CDR3 totals 13 residues. From germline, CDR1 is SGHDN and CDR2 FVKESK.